One and the same sample provided the 18 T cell receptor beta chains below, sequenced in a study of long-term antiretroviral therapy in people with HIV. The libraries were made with immunoSEQ v3.0 at survey level. Measured with immunoSEQ multiplex PCR; TCRdb has only the in-frame clones, and not every one. The table records 24,000 or so clones, 75% to 90% of them present only once. The specimen was unsorted PBMCs, collected 4.3 years after starting antiretroviral therapy. The source is a young man with HIV.

The chain is built from TRBV5-1 and TRBJ1-1; TRBD1 matches at 7 bases. V lost 1 base, J lost 5 bases, and 8 bases stayed unmatched. In germline, CDR1 is SGHRS, CDR2 YFSETQ. CDR3 length: 15 amino acids. CDR3: CASSLFAGGTTEAFF. CDR3 DNA sequence: TGCGCCAGCAGCTTGTTTGCAGGGGGGACGACTGAAGCTTTCTTT.

This chain connects TRBV11-2 to TRBJ2-2; possible D gene TRBD1, 8 bases. V gave up 5 bases and J gave up 6 bases, with 19 bases separating them. This CDR3 contains 16 residues. Per the germline V gene, CDR1 is SGHAT and CDR2 is FQNNGV. The CDR3 protein is CASSLLRTGRAGELFF. CDR3 DNA sequence: TGTGCCAGCAGCCTACTCCGGACAGGGAGGGCCGGGGAGCTGTTTTTT.

This clone occurred once. The chain is built from TRBV27 and TRBJ2-2; D is unresolved. V lost 5 bases to trimming and J lost 6 bases, with 4 bases between them. The CDR3 is 11 residues long. Germline-derived CDR1 and CDR2 are MNHEY and SMNVEV (reference sequence). CDR3 residues: CASSEAGELFF. DNA of the CDR3: TGTGCCAGCAGTGAAGCCGGGGAGCTGTTTTTT.

The rearrangement links TRBV10-3 to TRBJ2-1, with D unclear. V was shortened by 2 bases and J by 0 bases, with 11 bases between the two germline ends. CDR1 is ENHRY, CDR2 SYGVKD, per germline. The CDR3 runs to 16 residues. This CDR3 reads CAISENLDSSYNEQFF. As DNA, the CDR3 is TGTGCCATCAGTGAGAATCTAGACTCCTCCTACAATGAGCAGTTCTTC.

This clone is classed as medium-sized (0.01 to 0.1%). The rearrangement joins TRBV27 to TRBJ2-7, with D possibly matching TRBD1 (5 bases). Between the trimmed V and J ends, which lost 5 bases and 1 base, there was a span of 15 bases. This CDR3 comprises 15 residues. The germline V gene encodes CDR1 MNHEY and CDR2 SMNVEV (reference sequence). In DNA form, the CDR3 reads TGTGCCAGCAGTCCCGACAGACTTTCATCCTACGAGCAGTACTTC. Residues: CASSPDRLSSYEQYF.

This rearrangement joins TRBV7-2 to TRBJ2-3, with D perhaps TRBD1 (6 bases). Germline CDR1 and CDR2: SGHTA and FQGNSA. The CDR3 is 12 residues long. V was pared by 4 bases and J by 6 bases, with 8 bases between. The CDR3 nucleotides are TGTGCCAGCAGCTATCAGGGGGATACGCAGTATTTT. This translates into CASSYQGDTQYF.

In its sample, this clone was seen once. The gene calls are TRBV4-3 and TRBJ2-1; 9 bases align to TRBD2. The germline V gene has CDR1 LGHNA and CDR2 YSLEER. The CDR3 runs to 16 residues. Unmatched junction bases numbered 5, after V lost 4 bases and J lost 1 base. Written as DNA, the CDR3 is TGCGCCAGCAGCCGCCATCTAGCGGGGTCCTACAATGAGCAGTTCTTC. Encoded protein: CASSRHLAGSYNEQFF.

The chain uses TRBV19 and TRBJ1-3; unclear D gene. Per the germline V gene, CDR1 is LNHDA and CDR2 is SQIVND (reference sequence). The V end was cut by 6 bases, the J end by 0 bases, with 9 bases between. The CDR3 totals 14 residues. Written as DNA, the CDR3 is TGTGCCAGTAGGCGGGCCGACTCTGGAAACACCATATATTTT. This sequence encodes CASRRADSGNTIYF.

This rearrangement joins TRBV6-1 to TRBJ1-1; D not resolved. The CDR3 consists of 14 residues. In germline, CDR1 is MNHNS, CDR2 SASEGT. Trimming removed 2 bases from V and 5 bases from J, with 12 bases in between. CDR3 loop: CASSETPPWTEAFF. The DNA of the CDR3 is TGTGCCAGCAGTGAAACCCCTCCGTGGACTGAAGCTTTCTTT.

The chain's CDR3 is CATSPTVAGFYEQYF. The CDR3 nucleotides read TGTGCCACCAGCCCAACGGTAGCGGGGTTCTACGAGCAGTACTTC. V usage is TRBV15 and J usage is TRBJ2-7, with 8 bases that match TRBD2. The germline V gene has CDR1 LNHNV and CDR2 YYDKDF (reference sequence). The CDR3 totals 15 residues. The V gene end was trimmed by 5 bases and the J gene end by 3 bases; junction bases not matched to a gene: 9.

The chain carries TRBV19 and TRBJ2-1, with D hard to call. Looked up from germline, CDR1 is LNHDA and CDR2 is SQIVND (reference sequence). This CDR3 is built from 15 residues. The ends were cut back, 1 base at V and 0 bases at J, with 7 bases in the middle. CDR3 amino acids: CASSIGGGSYNEQFF. In DNA form, the CDR3 reads TGTGCCAGTAGTATAGGTGGCGGCTCCTACAATGAGCAGTTCTTC.

V is TRBV2 and J is TRBJ1-1; D may be TRBD1 (5 bases). CDR3 length equals 13 residues. V was cut by 4 bases and J by 5 bases, with 11 bases left in between. Per germline, CDR1 SNHLY and CDR2 FYNNEI. The CDR3 bases are TGTGCCAGCAGTGGGCAGGGAGAGACTGAAGCTTTCTTT. Residues: CASSGQGETEAFF.

The rearrangement links TRBV19 to TRBJ1-1; D might be TRBD1 (6 bases). Per the germline V gene, CDR1 is LNHDA and CDR2 is SQIVND (reference sequence). The CDR3 covers 12 residues. The V end lost 8 bases, the J end lost 7 bases, and 14 bases lay between the germline ends. The chain's CDR3 is CASAGVNLEAFF. The CDR3 DNA reads as TGTGCCAGTGCAGGGGTCAACCTTGAAGCTTTCTTT.

V usage is TRBV7-3 and J usage is TRBJ1-1; no clear D. Per the germline V gene, CDR1 is SGHTA and CDR2 is FQGTGA. V gave up 4 bases and J gave up 1 base, with 7 bases separating them. The CDR3 runs 13 residues. The CDR3 DNA is TGTGCCAGCAGCTACACACGGAACACTGAAGCTTTCTTT. This translates into CASSYTRNTEAFF.

This rearrangement joins TRBV5-1 to TRBJ1-3; the D gene is possibly TRBD1 (6 bases). Germline assignment: CDR1 SGHRS and CDR2 YFSETQ. Trimming pared 4 bases from V and 0 bases from J, leaving 11 bases between. The CDR3 loop spans 15 amino acids. The CDR3 spells CASSTQGISGNTIYF. CDR3 DNA sequence: TGCGCCAGCAGCACCCAGGGGATCTCTGGAAACACCATATATTTT.

The chain is built from TRBV7-6 and TRBJ2-7, with TRBD2 identical over 12 bases. The CDR3 runs 17 residues. CDR1 is SGHVS and CDR2 is FNYEAQ in the germline V gene. V lost 2 bases to trimming and J lost 5 bases; unmatched junction nucleotides: 10. CDR3 nucleotides: TGTGCCAGCAGCTTACTTAAAAAAGGACTAGCGGGAAACGAGCAGTACTTC. Translated: CASSLLKKGLAGNEQYF.

The chain couples TRBV27 to TRBJ1-5; D possibly corresponds to TRBD1 (5 bases). The CDR3 is 17 amino acids. The germline V gene encodes CDR1 MNHEY and CDR2 SMNVEV (reference sequence). V lost 5 bases, J lost 2 bases, and 19 bases lay in between. The CDR3 coding sequence is TGTGCCAGCAGTCCCCTCCTCGGGGGGTGGGGCAATCAGCCCCAGCATTTT. This codes for CASSPLLGGWGNQPQHF.

This clone was observed once. CDR3 amino acids: CASSQWRDRSSSGQYF. DNA for the CDR3: TGCGCCAGCAGCCAATGGCGGGACAGGAGTTCCTCCGGGCAGTACTTC. V gene TRBV4-1 combines with J gene TRBJ2-7; 8 bases are a match to TRBD1. The CDR3 is 16 residues long. Germline V gives CDR1 MGHRA, CDR2 YSYEKL. V shed 2 bases, J shed 9 bases, and the junction held 15 bases outside the gene matches.